Listed below are T cell receptor beta chains from one sample, sequenced in a study of cytomegalovirus exposure and HLA in healthy donors. Generated by immunoSEQ multiplex PCR, the TCRdb table keeps only in-frame clones and is missing some. The repertoire holds tens of thousands of clones, with approximately 73% as singletons. The sequenced material came from PBMCs. Receptors originate from a man between 50 and 59 years old in good health and CMV-seronegative. Each CDR3 is given without its conserved first and last residue.

J gene | V gene | CDR3 length | CDR3 protein
TRBJ2-1 | TRBV7-2 | 8 | ASSGGEQF
TRBJ1-2 | TRBV27 | 13 | ASSSPRTGNYGYT
TRBJ2-5 | TRBV30 | 13 | AWSVTGGLQETQY
TRBJ1-5 | TRBV30 | 12 | AWSPGQGSQPQH
TRBJ2-3 | TRBV7-8 | 14 | ASSLIAGAYTDTQY
TRBJ2-2 | TRBV13 | 17 | ASSPGLAGGQRRTGELF
TRBJ1-2 | TRBV7-9 | 10 | ASSFTGHGYT
TRBJ2-3 | TRBV7-9 | 16 | ASRSGLAGGPGTDTQY
TRBJ1-2 | TRBV7-3 | 11 | ASSPDRAGGYT
TRBJ1-3 | TRBV6-1 | 10 | AGRTGGNTIY
TRBJ2-1 | TRBV7-9 | 14 | ASSPGGAGDGDEQF
TRBJ2-3 | TRBV10-1 | 17 | ASICRPGLAGDRSDTQY
TRBJ2-3 | TRBV7-9 | 14 | ASTEPSGTLTDTQY
TRBJ2-2 | TRBV19 | 19 | ASSSTFGQGGFSKNTGELF
TRBJ1-1 | TRBV29-1 | 9 | SVDPGQEAF
TRBJ2-3 | TRBV19 | 14 | ASSTGRGGGTDTQY
TRBJ1-1 | TRBV7-2 | 14 | ASSLDRGTGTTEAF
TRBJ1-1 | TRBV30 | 11 | AWSITGTPEAF
TRBJ1-2 | TRBV30 | 15 | AWSVLVGRGRNYGYT
TRBJ1-5 | TRBV30 | 14 | AWGPGAGVVNQPQH
TRBJ1-1 | TRBV7-9 | 13 | ASSPHNTGNTEAF
TRBJ1-4 | TRBV5-1 | 13 | ASSLQGDGNEKLF